Following are 21 T cell receptor beta chains from one sample sequenced in a study of T cells after yellow fever vaccination. Via MiXCR, TCRdb re-called the 5' RACE reads, giving one row per CDR3 protein. The sample records tens of thousands of distinct CDR3 sequences, approximately 7.5% being singletons. The sample here was CD8+ T cells sorted from PBMCs, taken on the day of the yellow fever booster vaccination. Every receptor here comes from a man aged 25-40 years who received the YFV17D yellow fever vaccine.

The chain links TRBV7-9 to TRBJ1-2; D is uncertain. The CDR3 is 13 residues long. CDR1 and CDR2 from the germline V gene are SEHNR and FQNEAQ (reference sequence). The V and J ends lost 5 bases and 3 bases respectively, with 10 bases between them. The CDR3 DNA follows: TGTGCCAGCAGCCTTGACGGGGACTATGGCTACACCTTC. It encodes CASSLDGDYGYTF.

Of note for this clonotype: This clone may be a read error of a much larger clone one base away. The genes are TRBV20-1 and TRBJ2-5, with 9 bases that match TRBD1. The CDR3 is 14 residues long. V was clipped by 7 bases and J by 1 base; unmatched bases: 7. The V gene's germline CDR1 is DFQATT and CDR2 SNEGSKA (reference sequence). CDR3 residues: CSDTETGGQETQYF. The CDR3 DNA reads TGCAGTGATACCGAGACAGGGGGCCAAGAGACCCAGTACTTC.

This clonotype came up many times. V gene TRBV7-6 combines with J gene TRBJ2-2; the match to TRBD2 covers 10 bases. V trimming: 1 base; J trimming: 5 bases; junction bases outside the gene matches: 4. Germline V lookup: CDR1 SGHVS, CDR2 FNYEAQ. This CDR3 is built from 16 residues. The CDR3 DNA follows: TGTGCCAGCAGCTTAGGCCTAGCGGGAGTTACCGGGGAGCTGTTTTTT. Its translation is CASSLGLAGVTGELFF. The full variable domain, completed using reference TRBV7-6 and TRBJ2-2, is GAGVSQSPRYKVTKRGQDVALRCDPISGHVSLYWYRQALGQGPEFLTYFNYEAQQDKSGLPNDRFSAERPEGSISTLTIQRTEQRDSAMYRCASSLGLAGVTGELFFGEGSRLTVL.

The CDR3, as DNA: TGTGCCAGCGCCTTCTCTATCTACGAGCAGTACTTC. Encoded protein: CASAFSIYEQYF. The rearrangement links TRBV27 to TRBJ2-7, with D uncertain. V was pared by 8 bases and J by 3 bases, with 11 bases between. The CDR3 runs to 12 residues. Germline CDR1 is MNHEY and CDR2 is SMNVEV (reference sequence).

This clonotype came up a few times. The chain combines TRBV20-1 with TRBJ2-1, with 12 bases matching TRBD2. The trim removed 0 bases at V and 10 bases at J, leaving 7 bases unmatched. The CDR3 sequence is 15 residues long. Germline values: CDR1 DFQATT, CDR2 SNEGSKA (reference sequence). Written as DNA, the CDR3 is TGCAGTGCTAGAGATAGGCTAGCGGGAGGGGACGAGCAGTTCTTC. Translated: CSARDRLAGGDEQFF.

The chain combines TRBV11-2 with TRBJ1-6; no definite D call. Looked up from germline, CDR1 is SGHAT and CDR2 is FQNNGV. CDR3 length equals 13 residues. V was pared by 7 bases and J by 10 bases, with 14 bases between. This chain's CDR3 is CASTLYSGSPLHF. CDR3 coding DNA: TGTGCCAGCACCCTTTATAGTGGGTCACCCCTCCACTTT. The variable domain in full, completed from reference TRBV11-2 and TRBJ1-6, reads EAGVAQSPRYKIIEKRQSVAFWCNPISGHATLYWYQQILGQGPKLLIQFQNNGVVDDSQLPKDRFSAERLKGVDSTLKIQPAKLEDSAVYLCASTLYSGSPLHFGNGTRLTVT.

This clonotype was picked up a small number of times. The V call is TRBV30, the J call TRBJ2-1; either TRBD1 or TRBD2 may fit D (5 bases each). Trimming shortened V by 0 bases and J by 2 bases, and 14 bases separated the two germline ends. Germline lookup yields CDR1 GTSNPN and CDR2 SVGIG (reference sequence). CDR3 length: 16 residues. CDR3 DNA sequence: TGTGCCTGGAGTGTACTGGGGGAAGGGCCCTACAATGAGCAGTTCTTC. Amino acid sequence: CAWSVLGEGPYNEQFF. Together with reference TRBV30 and TRBJ2-1, the CDR3 gives the full variable domain: SQTIHQWPATLVQPVGSPLSLECTVEGTSNPNLYWYRQAAGRGLQLLFYSVGIGQISSEVPQNLSASRPQDRQFILSSKKLLLSDSGFYLCAWSVLGEGPYNEQFFGPGTRLTVL.

This clonotype came up a few times. The genes are TRBV20-1 and TRBJ1-3; D is possibly TRBD1 (6 bases). This CDR3 is built from 13 residues. Looked up from germline, CDR1 is DFQATT and CDR2 is SNEGSKA (reference sequence). With 6 bases removed from V and 4 bases from J, the gap between germline ends came to 13 bases. The DNA for the CDR3 is TGCAGTGCGATACAGGGAACCGGAAACACCATATATTTT. It yields the protein CSAIQGTGNTIYF.

The chain has TRBV5-1 and TRBJ1-2, with TRBD1 identical over 8 bases. J was trimmed by 6 bases and V by 2 bases; bases with no gene match: 6. From germline, CDR1 is SGHRS and CDR2 YFSETQ. The CDR3 length is 14 residues. CDR3 in amino acids: CASSFARGPDGYTF. CDR3 nucleotides: TGCGCCAGCAGCTTTGCCAGGGGGCCGGATGGCTACACCTTC. Complete variable domain (other parts from reference TRBV5-1 and TRBJ1-2): KAGVTQTPRYLIKTRGQQVTLSCSPISGHRSVSWYQQTPGQGLQFLFEYFSETQRNKGNFPGRFSGRQFSNSRSEMNVSTLELGDSALYLCASSFARGPDGYTFGSGTRLTVV.

The gene calls are TRBV28 and TRBJ2-1, with D possibly being TRBD1 (6 bases). Looked up from germline, CDR1 is MDHEN and CDR2 is SYDVKM. Trimming took 6 bases from V and 12 from J, leaving 18 bases between them. The CDR3 contains 13 residues. Here the CDR3 reads CASRAAGDAVQFF. In nucleotides, the CDR3 is TGTGCCAGCAGAGCCGCAGGGGACGCGGTGCAGTTCTTC.

This rearrangement joins TRBV28 to TRBJ2-1, with TRBD2 matching 11 bases. Trimming removed 5 bases from V and 6 bases from J; junction bases left unmatched: 9. The CDR3 length is 16 residues. The germline gives CDR1 MDHEN, CDR2 SYDVKM. This CDR3 is CASSLIAGGPSNEQFF. In DNA, the CDR3 is TGTGCCAGCAGTCTGATAGCGGGAGGGCCGTCCAATGAGCAGTTCTTC.

This clonotype was picked up many times. Compared with germline, one end of the junction differs, possibly owing to a read error. The V and J genes are TRBV7-3 and TRBJ2-1; D gene uncertain. The CDR3 is made up of 12 amino acids. CDR1 is SGHTA and CDR2 is FQGTGA in the germline V gene. CDR3 DNA sequence: TGTGCCAGCAGCCTAACCGTGGATGAGCAGTTCTTC. Protein sequence: CASSLTVDEQFF.

Ten or more counts support this clonotype. This chain links TRBV29-1 with TRBJ2-7; possible D gene TRBD2, 5 bases. The length of the CDR3 is 12 residues. V lost 4 bases, J lost 7 bases, and 14 bases lay in between. Per germline, CDR1 SQVTM and CDR2 ANQGSEA. The CDR3 reads CSVGGGGGEQYF. CDR3 DNA: TGCAGCGTTGGAGGAGGCGGCGGGGAGCAGTACTTC.

This clonotype was recorded a few times. The gene calls are TRBV20-1 and TRBJ2-7; TRBD1 aligns across 10 bases. Germline loops: CDR1 DFQATT, CDR2 SNEGSKA (reference sequence). J gave up 3 bases and V 1 base, and 3 bases lay outside the gene matches. The CDR3 is made up of 14 amino acids. CDR3 protein: CSARGRTGGYEQYF. CDR3 DNA: TGCAGTGCTAGAGGGCGGACAGGGGGCTACGAGCAGTACTTC.

In this sample, this clonotype turned up a few times. The chain joins TRBV21-1 to TRBJ2-6. TRBV21-1 is given as a pseudogene. The CDR3 consists of 13 residues. This CDR3 is CASIPSGANVLTF. The CDR3, as DNA: TGTGCCAGCATCCCCTCTGGGGCCAACGTCCTGACTTTC.

In its sample, this clonotype was seen many times. The rearrangement joins TRBV7-9 to TRBJ1-4, with 8 bases that match TRBD1. The CDR3 runs 14 residues. V was clipped by 2 bases and J by 6 bases; unmatched bases: 2. CDR1 and CDR2 (germline): SEHNR, FQNEAQ (reference sequence). CDR3 coding DNA: TGTGCCAGCAGCTTACAGGGGGCGTATGAAAAACTGTTTTTT. Translation gives CASSLQGAYEKLFF. Based on the CDR3 plus reference TRBV7-9 and TRBJ1-4, the full variable domain is DTGVSQNPRHKITKRGQNVTFRCDPISEHNRLYWYRQTLGQGPEFLTYFQNEAQLEKSRLLSDRFSAERPKGSFSTLEIQRTEQGDSAMYLCASSLQGAYEKLFFGSGTQLSVL.

In this sample, this clonotype turned up many times. The chain recombines TRBV20-1 with TRBJ2-2, with D possibly matching TRBD2 (6 bases). The CDR3 covers 13 residues. The germline gives CDR1 DFQATT, CDR2 SNEGSKA (reference sequence). V shed 3 bases and J shed 6 bases, with 11 bases lying between them. This CDR3 reads CSASSREAGELFF. The CDR3 nucleotides read TGCAGTGCTAGTTCCAGGGAGGCCGGGGAGCTGTTTTTT.

The chain recombines TRBV19 with TRBJ2-2; 8 positions agree with TRBD2. The ends lost 3 bases at V and 3 bases at J; junction bases unmatched: 3. The CDR3 loop spans 15 amino acids. From germline, CDR1 is LNHDA and CDR2 SQIVND (reference sequence). CDR3 sequence (DNA): TGTGCCAGTAGTATCACTAGCGGTTACACCGGGGAGCTGTTTTTT. Translation gives CASSITSGYTGELFF.

This clonotype was detected ten times or more. The J gene is TRBJ2-3, the V gene TRBV6-2 or TRBV6-3, with 8 bases aligning to TRBD2. V shed 2 bases, J shed 2 bases, and the junction held 3 bases outside the gene matches. In germline, CDR1 is MNHEY, CDR2 SVGEGT. This CDR3 region has 15 residues. CDR3 region: CASSYTGGITDTQYF. CDR3 DNA sequence: TGTGCCAGCAGTTACACGGGAGGGATCACAGATACGCAGTATTTT.

The gene calls are TRBV29-1 and TRBJ2-5; the match to TRBD2 covers 11 bases. The CDR3 is 15 amino acids. V gave up 0 bases and J gave up 5 bases; unmatched junction bases: 5. CDR1 and CDR2 from the germline V gene are SQVTM and ANQGSEA. The CDR3 coding sequence is TGCAGCGTTGAAGAAATCTTAGCGGGGGGGGAGACCCAGTACTTC. It codes for CSVEEILAGGETQYF. Looking up the rest from reference TRBV29-1 and TRBJ2-5 gives the full variable domain: SAVISQKPSRDICQRGTSLTIQCQVDSQVTMMFWYRQQPGQSLTLIATANQGSEATYESGFVIDKFPISRPNLTFSTLTVSNMSPEDSSIYLCSVEEILAGGETQYFGPGTRLLVL.

The chain is built from TRBV20-1 and TRBJ2-3; possibly TRBD2 for D (7 bases). This CDR3 has 16 amino acids. Germline-derived CDR1 and CDR2 are DFQATT and SNEGSKA (reference sequence). Trimming cost V 1 base and J 7 bases, with 21 bases left between them. The CDR3 loop is CSARVGGSGILHTQYF. DNA of the CDR3: TGCAGTGCTAGAGTTGGGGGCAGCGGGATCCTTCATACGCAGTATTTT.